The 25 T cell receptor beta chains below come from one sample, sequenced in a study of blood T cell repertoires in COVID-19 (dated by TCRdb to the early 2020s). The receptor library was made with the immunoSEQ multiplex PCR assay. TCRdb obtained this table from immuneACCESS and retained in-frame rearrangements with V and J assigned. These tables miss some clones; where compared with another copy, unresolved V genes account for less than half of the shortfall, and the remainder is unexplained. Here the sample has around 170,000 clones; around four fifths occur a single time. The ten largest account for 6% to 7.5% of the sample. The sample comprised peripheral blood. All receptors derive from a man in his 70s with active or convalescent COVID-19.

V usage is TRBV4-3 and J usage is TRBJ2-3, with D tentatively TRBD1 (6 bases). CDR3 size: 15 residues. CDR1 is LGHNA, CDR2 YSLEER, per germline. Trimming shortened V by 1 base and J by 5 bases, and 13 bases separated the two germline ends. Here the CDR3 reads CASSQVPQGGDTQYF. For the CDR3, the DNA is TGCGCCAGCAGCCAAGTCCCACAGGGCGGAGATACGCAGTATTTT.

This clone was seen only a few times. The chain joins TRBV11-2 to TRBJ2-7; D unclear. CDR3 length: 14 residues. Germline V gene sequence: CDR1 SGHAT, CDR2 FQNNGV. The ends were cut back, 10 bases at V and 1 base at J, with 17 bases in the middle. This CDR3 reads CATARASTSYEQYF. The DNA of the CDR3 is TGTGCCACCGCACGTGCCAGTACGTCCTACGAGCAGTACTTC.

The gene calls are TRBV30 and TRBJ1-5; D gene unclear. This CDR3 contains 13 residues. Trimming took off 2 bases at V and 5 bases at J, with 10 bases between the two ends. The germline V gene has CDR1 GTSNPN and CDR2 SVGIG (reference sequence). In DNA, the CDR3 is TGTGCCTGGAGTACCGGGAAGCATCAGCCCCAGCATTTT. As protein: CAWSTGKHQPQHF.

This rearrangement joins TRBV19 to TRBJ2-1; 7 bases match TRBD2. V was pared by 5 bases and J by 1 base, with 8 bases of the junction left unmatched. The CDR3 extends over 16 amino acids. Germline V gene lookup returns CDR1 LNHDA and CDR2 SQIVND (reference sequence). CDR3 sequence reads: CASSRGRARSYNEQFF. CDR3 bases: TGTGCCAGTAGTCGGGGGAGGGCCCGGTCCTACAATGAGCAGTTCTTC.

V and J are TRBV10-1 and TRBJ2-2; D unresolved. Trimming took 3 bases from V and 3 from J, leaving 5 bases between them. The CDR3 length is 13 residues. Per germline, CDR1 WNHNN and CDR2 SYGVQD (reference sequence). The CDR3 protein is CASSDSYTGELFF. The CDR3 coding sequence is TGCGCCAGCAGTGACAGTTACACCGGGGAGCTGTTTTTT.

J is TRBJ2-2 and V is TRBV5-1; D is undetermined. V dropped 2 bases and J dropped 2 bases, with 13 bases sitting between them. Germline values: CDR1 SGHRS, CDR2 YFSETQ. This CDR3 comprises 16 residues. CDR3 protein: CASSFVPGSNTGELFF. The CDR3 DNA reads TGCGCCAGCAGCTTTGTCCCGGGTAGCAACACCGGGGAGCTGTTTTTT.

The chain uses TRBV7-8 and TRBJ1-6, with D possibly TRBD1 on 5 matching bases. CDR3 length: 19 amino acids. The germline V gene encodes CDR1 SGHVS and CDR2 FQNEAQ. The V end lost 1 base, the J end lost 0 bases, and 16 bases lay between the germline ends. In nucleotides, the CDR3 is TGTGCCAGCAGCTTAGGGACAAGATTAGCCTACTCCTATAATTCACCCCTCCACTTT. Translation gives CASSLGTRLAYSYNSPLHF. Full variable domain (rest looked up from reference TRBV7-8 and TRBJ1-6): GAGVSQSPRYKVAKRGQDVALRCDPISGHVSLFWYQQALGQGPEFLTYFQNEAQLDKSGLPSDRFFAERPEGSVSTLKIQRTQQEDSAVYLCASSLGTRLAYSYNSPLHFGNGTRLTVT.

CDR3 sequence (DNA): TGTGCCAGCAGTTTCTACTCTGGGGCCAACGTCCTGACTTTC. Encoded protein: CASSFYSGANVLTF. The J gene is TRBJ2-6, the V gene TRBV27; D remains ambiguous. The ends were cut back, 3 bases at V and 0 bases at J, with 3 bases in the middle. The CDR3 is 14 residues long. Germline assignment: CDR1 MNHEY and CDR2 SMNVEV (reference sequence). The full variable domain, completed using reference TRBV27 and TRBJ2-6, is EAQVTQNPRYLITVTGKKLTVTCSQNMNHEYMSWYRQDPGLGLRQIYYSMNVEVTDKGDVPEGYKVSRKEKRNFPLILESPSPNQTSLYFCASSFYSGANVLTFGAGSRLTVL.

This clone is a singleton in its sample. The chain recombines TRBV18 with TRBJ2-6; D ambiguous. The CDR3 totals 15 residues. V lost 6 bases and J 0 bases, leaving 9 bases between the germline ends. Germline loops: CDR1 KGHSH, CDR2 LQKENI. The CDR3 bases are TGTGCCAGCTCCCTGGAGTTCTCTGGGGCCAACGTCCTGACTTTC. This encodes CASSLEFSGANVLTF.

The chain recombines TRBV28 with TRBJ1-1; D might be TRBD1 (5 bases). V was shortened by 4 bases and J by 0 bases, with 12 bases between the two germline ends. CDR1 is MDHEN and CDR2 is SYDVKM in the germline V gene. This CDR3 has 15 residues. CDR3 bases: TGTGCCAGCAGTTCCCGACAGAACTTGAACACTGAAGCTTTCTTT. It encodes CASSSRQNLNTEAFF.

The chain is built from TRBV28 and TRBJ1-6, with D uncertain. CDR3 length: 13 amino acids. Trimming took off 6 bases at V and 7 bases at J, with 10 bases between the two ends. Germline V lookup: CDR1 MDHEN, CDR2 SYDVKM. CDR3: CASSDFGNSPLHF. The DNA for the CDR3 is TGTGCCAGCAGCGACTTTGGGAATTCACCCCTCCACTTT.

This clone was observed a few times. The chain links TRBV30 to TRBJ1-5, with D tentatively TRBD1 (5 bases). Germline V gives CDR1 GTSNPN, CDR2 SVGIG (reference sequence). The V end was cut by 1 base, the J end by 3 bases, with 13 bases between. The CDR3 contains 15 residues. The DNA of the CDR3 is TGTGCCTGGAGTGCAGCAGGGATCATCAATCAGCCCCAGCATTTT. Protein: CAWSAAGIINQPQHF.

A few counts support this clone. J is TRBJ2-3 and V is TRBV6-4; 7 bases align to TRBD2. The CDR3 covers 14 residues. J was trimmed by 2 bases and V by 10 bases; bases with no gene match: 9. Germline CDR1 is MRHNA and CDR2 is SNTAGT. CDR3 bases: TGTGCCACCCCCCACGGGGGGTACACAGATACGCAGTATTTT. Protein product: CATPHGGYTDTQYF.

The sample holds a few counts of this clone. The V gene is TRBV19, the J gene TRBJ1-5, with 9 bases lining up with TRBD1. The V and J ends lost 5 bases and 11 bases, in that order; junction bases with no gene match: 10. CDR1 LNHDA and CDR2 SQIVND come from the germline V gene (reference sequence). The CDR3 spans 14 residues. The CDR3 here is CASSADRGAEAQHF. The CDR3 nucleotides read TGTGCCAGTAGTGCAGACAGGGGGGCAGAGGCCCAGCATTTT.

V is TRBV5-5 and J is TRBJ1-2; D remains ambiguous. Per the germline V gene, CDR1 is SGHKS and CDR2 is YYEKEE (reference sequence). The CDR3 is made up of 14 amino acids. V was shortened by 2 bases and J by 8 bases, with 16 bases between the two germline ends. The CDR3 DNA reads as TGTGCCAGCAGCTTTTCTGGAGGGTCTGGAGGCTACACCTTC. This gives the protein CASSFSGGSGGYTF.

V and J are TRBV7-8 and TRBJ1-5; no firm D call. Between the trimmed V and J ends, which lost 5 bases and 4 bases, there was a span of 9 bases. CDR3 size: 13 residues. The germline gives CDR1 SGHVS, CDR2 FQNEAQ. CDR3 sequence (DNA): TGTGCCAGCAGCGCGGATCGAAATCAGCCCCAGCATTTT. It is translated as CASSADRNQPQHF.

This chain uses TRBV4-2 with TRBJ2-7; tentative D call: TRBD2 (6 bases). Germline V lookup: CDR1 LGHNA, CDR2 YNFKEQ. V was trimmed by 1 base and J by 2 bases, leaving 12 bases between them. The CDR3 runs to 15 residues. DNA for the CDR3: TGTGCCAGCAGCCAAGCGCCTAGCGAAGCCTACGAGCAGTACTTC. This gives the protein CASSQAPSEAYEQYF.

V gene TRBV2 combines with J gene TRBJ2-2; weak D call: TRBD1 (7 bases). The CDR3 is 15 amino acids. Trimming took 9 bases from V and 6 from J, leaving 20 bases between them. Germline V gene data show CDR1 as SNHLY and CDR2 as FYNNEI. The CDR3 is CASTTNRGLAGELFF. CDR3 coding DNA: TGTGCCAGTACCACGAACAGGGGACTCGCCGGGGAGCTGTTTTTT.

V gene TRBV19 combines with J gene TRBJ1-2; a possible D gene is TRBD1 (5 bases). This CDR3 has 15 amino acids. CDR1 is LNHDA and CDR2 is SQIVND in the germline V gene (reference sequence). V shed 6 bases and J shed 7 bases, with 21 bases lying between them. The CDR3 nucleotides are TGTGCCAGTAGCCCCAGGGCCGACCTTGGGGTTGGCTACACCTTC. Protein product: CASSPRADLGVGYTF.

The chain has TRBV7-8 and TRBJ1-6, with 9 bases lining up with TRBD1. V shed 5 bases and J 7 bases; nucleotides not matched to a gene: 18. The CDR3 consists of 19 residues. Germline CDR1 reads SGHVS; CDR2 reads FQNEAQ. The CDR3 loop reads CASSVRSPGQGFWNSPLHF. The CDR3 DNA reads TGTGCCAGCAGCGTAAGGTCCCCGGGACAGGGTTTTTGGAATTCACCCCTCCACTTT.

This sequence joins TRBV7-2 and TRBJ2-2, with 10 bases aligning to TRBD1. The trim removed 4 bases at V and 3 bases at J, leaving 8 bases unmatched. Germline CDR1 reads SGHTA; CDR2 reads FQGNSA. The length of the CDR3 is 17 residues. The CDR3 loop reads CASSWTVGQGYTGELFF. CDR3 nucleotides: TGTGCCAGCAGCTGGACGGTGGGACAGGGGTACACCGGGGAGCTGTTTTTT.

This clone was observed once. This chain uses TRBV5-4 with TRBJ2-5, with TRBD2 as a possible D gene (5 bases). V lost 4 bases and J lost 2, with 12 bases in between. Germline V gene sequence: CDR1 SGHNT, CDR2 YYREEE (reference sequence). The CDR3 totals 14 residues. The CDR3: CASSRGLGQETQYF. CDR3 DNA sequence: TGTGCCAGCAGCCGCGGACTTGGGCAAGAGACCCAGTACTTC.

There are a few counts of this clone. The rearrangement joins TRBV2 to TRBJ1-1; 8 positions match TRBD1. This CDR3 comprises 15 residues. Trimming took 4 bases from V and 4 from J; bases not matched to a gene: 8. CDR1 and CDR2 from the germline V gene are SNHLY and FYNNEI. CDR3 region: CASSVEAGGSTEAFF. In DNA, the CDR3 is TGTGCCAGCAGTGTGGAGGCAGGGGGCAGCACTGAAGCTTTCTTT.

The chain uses TRBV9 and TRBJ2-5; a weak D match, TRBD2 (5 bases). V lost 2 bases and J lost 4, with 12 bases in between. CDR1 SGDLS and CDR2 YYNGEE come from the germline V gene. The CDR3 runs 14 residues. The CDR3 loop is CASSVGPEGETQYF. CDR3 sequence (DNA): TGTGCCAGCAGCGTTGGACCCGAGGGAGAGACCCAGTACTTC.

The gene calls are TRBV2 and TRBJ1-5; 8 bases agree with TRBD1. The CDR3 totals 14 residues. In germline, CDR1 is SNHLY, CDR2 FYNNEI. V lost 3 bases to trimming and J lost 5 bases; unmatched junction nucleotides: 3. The CDR3 DNA sequence: TGTGCCAGCAGTGAGACAGGGGAGGATCAGCCCCAGCATTTT. Its translation: CASSETGEDQPQHF.